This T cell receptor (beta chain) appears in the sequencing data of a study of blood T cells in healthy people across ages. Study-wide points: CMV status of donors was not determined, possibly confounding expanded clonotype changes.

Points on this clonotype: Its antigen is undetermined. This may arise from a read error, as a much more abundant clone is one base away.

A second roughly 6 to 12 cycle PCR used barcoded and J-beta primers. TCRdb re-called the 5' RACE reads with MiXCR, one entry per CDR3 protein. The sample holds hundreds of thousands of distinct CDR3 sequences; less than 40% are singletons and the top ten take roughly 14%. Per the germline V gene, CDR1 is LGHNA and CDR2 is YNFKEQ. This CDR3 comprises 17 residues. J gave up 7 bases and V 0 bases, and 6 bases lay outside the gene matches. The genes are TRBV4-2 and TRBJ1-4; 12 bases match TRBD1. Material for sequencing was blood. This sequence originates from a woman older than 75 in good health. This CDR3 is CASSQEVPGQGAEKLFF. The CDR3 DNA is TGTGCCAGCAGCCAAGAAGTTCCGGGACAGGGGGCTGAAAAACTGTTTTTT.